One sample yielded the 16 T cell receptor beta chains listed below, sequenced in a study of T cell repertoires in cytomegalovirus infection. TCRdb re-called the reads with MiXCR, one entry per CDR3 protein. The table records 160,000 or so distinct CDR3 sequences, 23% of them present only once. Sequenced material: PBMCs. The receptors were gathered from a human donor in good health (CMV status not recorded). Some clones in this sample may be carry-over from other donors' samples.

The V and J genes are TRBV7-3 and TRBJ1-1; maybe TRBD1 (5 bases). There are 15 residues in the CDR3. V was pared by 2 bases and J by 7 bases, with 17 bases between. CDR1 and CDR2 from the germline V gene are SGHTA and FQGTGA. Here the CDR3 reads CASSLVGGGGFEAFF. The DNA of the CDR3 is TGTGCCAGCAGCTTAGTGGGCGGGGGGGGGTTTGAAGCTTTCTTT.

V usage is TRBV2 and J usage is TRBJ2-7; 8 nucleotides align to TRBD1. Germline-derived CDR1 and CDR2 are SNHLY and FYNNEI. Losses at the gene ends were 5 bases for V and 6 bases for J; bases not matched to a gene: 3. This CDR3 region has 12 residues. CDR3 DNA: TGTGCCAGCAGTTACCAGGGGGCCGAGCAGTACTTC. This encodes CASSYQGAEQYF.

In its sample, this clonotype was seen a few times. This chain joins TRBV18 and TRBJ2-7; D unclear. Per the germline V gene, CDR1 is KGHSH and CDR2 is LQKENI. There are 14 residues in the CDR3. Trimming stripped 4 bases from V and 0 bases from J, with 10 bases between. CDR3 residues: CASSHSTGSYEQYF. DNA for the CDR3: TGTGCCAGCTCACACTCGACTGGCTCCTACGAGCAGTACTTC.

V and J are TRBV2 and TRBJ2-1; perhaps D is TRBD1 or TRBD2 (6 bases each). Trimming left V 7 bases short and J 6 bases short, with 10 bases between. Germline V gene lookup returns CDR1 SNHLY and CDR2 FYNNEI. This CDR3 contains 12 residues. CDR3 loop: CASKGGGNEQFF. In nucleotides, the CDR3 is TGTGCCAGCAAGGGGGGAGGCAATGAGCAGTTCTTC.

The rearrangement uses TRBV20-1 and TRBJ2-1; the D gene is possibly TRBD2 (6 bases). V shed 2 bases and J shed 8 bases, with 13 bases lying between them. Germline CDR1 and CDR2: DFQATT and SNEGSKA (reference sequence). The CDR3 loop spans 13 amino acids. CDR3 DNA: TGCAGTGCTAGATCCAGCCCGGGAGATGAGCAGTTCTTC. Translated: CSARSSPGDEQFF.

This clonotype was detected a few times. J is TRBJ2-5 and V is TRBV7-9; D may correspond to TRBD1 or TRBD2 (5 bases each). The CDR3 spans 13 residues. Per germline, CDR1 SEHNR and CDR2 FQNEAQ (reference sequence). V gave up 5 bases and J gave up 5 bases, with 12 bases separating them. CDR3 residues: CASSPRGPETQYF. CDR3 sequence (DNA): TGTGCCAGCAGCCCCCGGGGCCCGGAGACCCAGTACTTC.

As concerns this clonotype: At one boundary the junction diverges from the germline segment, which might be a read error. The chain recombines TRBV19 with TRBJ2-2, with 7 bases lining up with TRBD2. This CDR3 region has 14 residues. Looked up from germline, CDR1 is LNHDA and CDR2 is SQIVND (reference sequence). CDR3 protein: CASGGRQNTGGLFF. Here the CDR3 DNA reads TGTGCCAGTGGCGGGAGACAAAACACCGGGGGGCTGTTTTTT.

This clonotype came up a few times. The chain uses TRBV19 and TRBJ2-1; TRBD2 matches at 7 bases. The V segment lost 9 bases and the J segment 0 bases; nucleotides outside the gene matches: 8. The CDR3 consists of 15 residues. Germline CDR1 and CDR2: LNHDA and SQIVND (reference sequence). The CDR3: CASRRSSGSYNEQFF. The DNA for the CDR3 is TGTGCCAGCCGAAGGTCTAGCGGCTCCTACAATGAGCAGTTCTTC.

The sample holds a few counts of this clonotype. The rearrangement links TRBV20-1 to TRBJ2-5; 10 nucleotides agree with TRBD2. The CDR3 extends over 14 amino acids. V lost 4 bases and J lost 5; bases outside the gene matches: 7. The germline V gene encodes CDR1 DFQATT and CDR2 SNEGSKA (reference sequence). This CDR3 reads CSATSGRAAETQYF. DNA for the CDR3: TGCAGTGCTACCAGCGGGAGGGCCGCGGAGACCCAGTACTTC.

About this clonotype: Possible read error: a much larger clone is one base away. This chain's CDR3 is CASSQEQGYPYNEQFF. As DNA, the CDR3 is TGTGCCAGCAGTCAAGAGCAGGGGTACCCCTACAATGAGCAGTTCTTC. The chain employs TRBV12-3 or TRBV12-4 and TRBJ2-1; D is perhaps TRBD1 (6 bases). V dropped 5 bases and J dropped 2 bases, with 16 bases sitting between them. This CDR3 is built from 16 residues.

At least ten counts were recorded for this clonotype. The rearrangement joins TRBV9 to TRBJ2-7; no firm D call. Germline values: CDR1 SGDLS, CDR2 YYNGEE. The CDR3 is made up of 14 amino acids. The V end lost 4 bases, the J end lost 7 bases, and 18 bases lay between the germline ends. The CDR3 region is CASSTTLGHTEQYF. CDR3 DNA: TGTGCCAGCAGCACTACTCTGGGCCATACAGAGCAGTACTTC.

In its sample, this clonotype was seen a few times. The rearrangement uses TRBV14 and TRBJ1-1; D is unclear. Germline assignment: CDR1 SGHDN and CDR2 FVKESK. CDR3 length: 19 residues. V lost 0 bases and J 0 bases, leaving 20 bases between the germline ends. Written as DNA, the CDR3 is TGTGCCAGCAGCCAAGATGTGGAGTGGGTTCCTAAAATGAACACTGAAGCTTTCTTT. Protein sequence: CASSQDVEWVPKMNTEAFF.

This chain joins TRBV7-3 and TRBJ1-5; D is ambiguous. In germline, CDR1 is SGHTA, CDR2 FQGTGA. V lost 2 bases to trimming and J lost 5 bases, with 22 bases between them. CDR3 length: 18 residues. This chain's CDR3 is CASSLLPHQRARHQPQHF. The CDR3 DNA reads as TGTGCCAGCAGCTTACTGCCCCACCAGCGGGCCAGGCATCAGCCCCAGCATTTT.

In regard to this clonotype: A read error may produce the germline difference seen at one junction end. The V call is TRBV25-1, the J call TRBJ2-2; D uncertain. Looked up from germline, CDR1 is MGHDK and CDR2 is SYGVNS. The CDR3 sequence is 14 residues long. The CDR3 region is CANSESLGPGELFF. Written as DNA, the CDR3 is TGTGCCAACAGTGAATCTCTTGGCCCCGGGGAGCTGTTTTTT.

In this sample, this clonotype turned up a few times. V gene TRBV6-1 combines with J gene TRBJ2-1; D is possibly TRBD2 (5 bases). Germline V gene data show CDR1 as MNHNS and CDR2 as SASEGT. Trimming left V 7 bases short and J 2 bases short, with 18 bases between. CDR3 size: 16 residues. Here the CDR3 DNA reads TGTGCCAGCACCCCTGCCTTAGGGCGGGCCTACAATGAGCAGTTCTTC. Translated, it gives CASTPALGRAYNEQFF.

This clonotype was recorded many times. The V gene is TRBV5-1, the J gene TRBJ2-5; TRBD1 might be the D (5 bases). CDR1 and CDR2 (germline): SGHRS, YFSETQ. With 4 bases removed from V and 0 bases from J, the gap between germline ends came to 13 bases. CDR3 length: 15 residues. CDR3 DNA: TGCGCCAGCAGCCGACAGAATGGCGACCAAGAGACCCAGTACTTC. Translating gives CASSRQNGDQETQYF.